A single sample gave rise to the 20 T cell receptor beta chains below, sequenced in a study of CD8 T cells in ankylosing spondylitis. Study findings and constraints: Seemingly characteristic of ankylosing spondylitis blood was a TCR beta motif consisting of about 8 highly homologous variants.

Each CDR3 protein is one row after TCRdb ran MiXCR on the 5' RACE reads. The profile shows 750,000 to 850,000 distinct CDR3 sequences, approximately 10% of them singletons. No cognate antigen is known for these TCRs. Sample: blood, either unsorted or a sorted T cell fraction (not recorded which). Source of these receptors: a male donor with ankylosing spondylitis.

The rearrangement uses TRBV9 and TRBJ2-7, with D unclear. The CDR3 contains 14 residues. The V gene lost 0 bases and the J gene lost 0 bases, with 7 bases spanning the gap. CDR1 and CDR2 (germline): SGDLS, YYNGEE. Here the CDR3 reads CASSVGWPSYEQYF. The CDR3 DNA is TGTGCCAGCAGCGTAGGGTGGCCCTCCTACGAGCAGTACTTC.

The rearrangement joins TRBV3-1 to TRBJ2-5, with 8 bases aligning to TRBD2. Germline assignment: CDR1 LGHDT and CDR2 YNNKEL (reference sequence). The V segment lost 2 bases and the J segment 5 bases; nucleotides outside the gene matches: 25. CDR3 length: 21 residues. The CDR3 nucleotides are TGTGCCAGCAGCCAAAGAACAGGACTAGCTCGTATTTTTCAATTTAGGGAGACCCAGTACTTC. It encodes CASSQRTGLARIFQFRETQYF.

The chain links TRBV6-5 to TRBJ1-2, with D possibly being TRBD1 (6 bases). The CDR3 runs to 14 residues. Trimming shortened V by 7 bases and J by 7 bases, and 19 bases separated the two germline ends. Germline V lookup: CDR1 MNHEY, CDR2 SVGAGI. In DNA, the CDR3 is TGTGCCAGCATACTCAGGTCAGGGGAAGGTGGCTACACCTTC. Translating gives CASILRSGEGGYTF.

In this sample, this clonotype turned up many times. The chain couples TRBV5-5 to TRBJ2-5, with D possibly TRBD2 on 7 matching bases. Trimming removed 0 bases at V and 4 bases at J, with 13 bases between. Germline V CDR1 and CDR2: SGHKS, YYEKEE (reference sequence). The CDR3 length is 15 residues. CDR3 amino acids: CASSLVGGLGETQYF. CDR3 coding DNA: TGTGCCAGCAGCTTGGTGGGGGGGCTTGGAGAGACCCAGTACTTC.

This clonotype has just a few counts. The chain combines TRBV5-1 with TRBJ2-4, with 9 bases matching TRBD1. With V trimmed by 2 bases and J by 9 bases, 9 bases remained unmatched. From germline, CDR1 is SGHRS and CDR2 YFSETQ. The CDR3 has 15 residues. The CDR3: CASSFGGTGRPIQYF. The CDR3 region has the DNA TGCGCCAGCAGCTTCGGCGGGACAGGGCGGCCCATTCAGTACTTC.

This clonotype was counted a few times. This CDR3 reads CASSYSKTYRGLETQYF. CDR3 nucleotides: TGTGCCAGCAGTTACTCCAAAACCTACAGGGGGCTTGAGACCCAGTACTTC. The chain carries TRBV12-3 or TRBV12-4 and TRBJ2-5; 9 positions match TRBD1. The V and J ends lost 4 bases and 5 bases, in that order; junction bases with no gene match: 14. This CDR3 contains 17 residues.

The CDR3 protein is CSATGTRTYNEQFF. In DNA, the CDR3 is TGCAGTGCTACCGGGACTAGGACCTACAATGAGCAGTTCTTC. This rearrangement joins TRBV20-1 to TRBJ2-1; 8 nucleotides align to TRBD2. V lost 4 bases to trimming and J lost 2 bases; unmatched junction nucleotides: 4. This CDR3 is 14 amino acids long. The V gene's germline CDR1 is DFQATT and CDR2 SNEGSKA (reference sequence).

This clonotype turned up a few times. This sequence joins TRBV7-9 and TRBJ2-1; weak D call: TRBD1 (5 bases). V gave up 4 bases and J gave up 5 bases, with 15 bases separating them. The germline CDR1 and CDR2 sequences are SEHNR and FQNEAQ (reference sequence). This CDR3 is built from 15 residues. Here the CDR3 DNA reads TGTGCCAGCAGCTCCAGGGTTAGAGAGGACAATGAGCAGTTCTTC. Amino acid sequence: CASSSRVREDNEQFF.

In its sample, this clonotype was seen many times. The chain is built from TRBV20-1 and TRBJ2-1; TRBD2 matches 7 bases. The V gene's germline CDR1 is DFQATT and CDR2 SNEGSKA (reference sequence). This CDR3 contains 18 residues. The V segment lost 1 base and the J segment 0 bases; nucleotides outside the gene matches: 12. For the CDR3, the DNA is TGCAGTGCTAGAGTCTCTAGCGGAAACCTTTTCTCCTACAATGAGCAGTTCTTC. Amino acid sequence: CSARVSSGNLFSYNEQFF.

This chain joins TRBV20-1 and TRBJ2-1, with 10 bases lining up with TRBD1. The V gene's germline CDR1 is DFQATT and CDR2 SNEGSKA (reference sequence). The trim removed 0 bases at V and 8 bases at J, leaving 10 bases unmatched. The CDR3 covers 16 residues. This chain's CDR3 is CSAREQGDRGLDEQFF. The CDR3, as DNA: TGCAGTGCTAGAGAACAGGGGGACAGGGGTTTAGATGAGCAGTTCTTC.

The V call is TRBV12-3 or TRBV12-4, the J call TRBJ1-2; D is unclear. The CDR3 contains 14 residues. The V gene lost 3 bases and the J gene lost 2 bases, with 10 bases spanning the gap. CDR3 loop: CASSFGRKNYGYTF. The CDR3 coding sequence is TGTGCCAGCAGTTTCGGGCGGAAAAACTATGGCTACACCTTC.

The chain recombines TRBV28 with TRBJ1-6; unclear D gene. CDR3 length equals 13 residues. The germline gives CDR1 MDHEN, CDR2 SYDVKM. The ends were cut back, 8 bases at V and 7 bases at J, with 12 bases in the middle. The CDR3 sequence: CASDRAANSPLHF. The CDR3 DNA reads as TGTGCCAGCGACCGGGCCGCGAATTCACCCCTCCACTTT.

This clonotype was seen ten or more times. The chain employs TRBV20-1 and TRBJ2-5; 10 positions match TRBD1. Losses at the gene ends were 6 bases for V and 5 bases for J; bases not matched to a gene: 9. Germline-derived CDR1 and CDR2 are DFQATT and SNEGSKA (reference sequence). The CDR3 spans 14 residues. CDR3 sequence reads: CSAQDRGRGETQYF. The CDR3 DNA is TGCAGTGCACAAGACAGGGGGCGCGGGGAGACCCAGTACTTC.

J is TRBJ2-7 and V is TRBV7-2; TRBD2 matches at 9 bases. The V gene end was trimmed by 2 bases and the J gene end by 13 bases; junction bases not matched to a gene: 15. Germline CDR1 and CDR2: SGHTA and FQGNSA. The CDR3 extends over 15 amino acids. The CDR3, as DNA: TGTGCCAGCAGCTTATCAGGGACTAGCCGGAAGCGTCCCTACTTC. Translated: CASSLSGTSRKRPYF.

This clonotype appeared many times. V is TRBV12-3 or TRBV12-4 and J is TRBJ2-5, with 7 positions matching TRBD1. J was trimmed by 5 bases and V by 4 bases; bases with no gene match: 13. CDR3 length: 16 residues. For the CDR3, the DNA is TGTGCCAGCAGTTCCGAACGACAGGGCGGCGGGGAGACCCAGTACTTC. Its translation: CASSSERQGGGETQYF.

The CDR3 nucleotides read TGCAGTGCCCAGACATGGGGAGAAGGAGCTTTCTTT. Its translation is CSAQTWGEGAFF. V is TRBV20-1 and J is TRBJ1-1, with D unclear. CDR3 length: 12 residues. Trimming removed 6 bases at V and 10 bases at J, with 18 bases between. CDR1 DFQATT and CDR2 SNEGSKA come from the germline V gene (reference sequence).

There are many counts of this clonotype. DNA for the CDR3: TGTGCCAGCTCAGGGACAGTCAATCAGCCCCAGCATTTT. Translating it yields CASSGTVNQPQHF. The V call is TRBV7-2, the J call TRBJ1-5; TRBD1 matches 7 bases. The ends lost 8 bases at V and 3 bases at J; junction bases unmatched: 4. The germline V gene encodes CDR1 SGHTA and CDR2 FQGNSA. CDR3 length: 13 residues.

V usage is TRBV14 and J usage is TRBJ2-1, with TRBD1 identical over 7 bases. This CDR3 is 16 amino acids long. The germline V gene encodes CDR1 SGHDN and CDR2 FVKESK. V gave up 5 bases and J gave up 2 bases; unmatched junction bases: 9. The CDR3 sequence: CASSATQGSAYNEQFF. The CDR3 coding sequence is TGTGCCAGCAGCGCAACACAGGGGAGCGCCTACAATGAGCAGTTCTTC.

This chain connects TRBV5-8 to TRBJ1-1; TRBD1 might be the D (6 bases). The germline V gene has CDR1 SGHTS and CDR2 YDEGEE. This CDR3 has 15 residues. V lost 5 bases and J lost 4, with 18 bases in between. In DNA form, the CDR3 reads TGTGCCAGCAGGCAATCGGGGGGGCTGGGCACTGAAGCTTTCTTT. Translation: CASRQSGGLGTEAFF. The variable domain in full, completed from reference TRBV5-8 and TRBJ1-1, reads EAGVTQSPTHLIKTRGQQATLRCSPISGHTSVYWYQQALGLGLQFLLWYDEGEERNRGNFPPRFSGRQFPNYSSELNVNALELEDSALYLCASRQSGGLGTEAFFGQGTRLTVV.

This clonotype showed up just a few times. V and J are TRBV6-5 and TRBJ2-7; a possible D gene is TRBD1 (6 bases). This CDR3 comprises 11 residues. Germline CDR1 is MNHEY and CDR2 is SVGAGI. Deletions cut 8 bases from V and 1 base from J, with 6 bases between. The CDR3 loop is CASGQSYEQYF. The CDR3 coding sequence is TGTGCCAGCGGACAGTCCTACGAGCAGTACTTC.